This TCR beta chain comes out of a study of cytomegalovirus exposure and HLA in healthy donors. Vbeta (60) and Jbeta (13) primers were used in the PCR. Libraries were prepared by immunoSEQ multiplex PCR; TCRdb keeps only in-frame clonotypes and omits some of them. The sample yields 250,000 or so clones, around 81% seen once. General observations from the study: In a later analysis, specific HLA alleles were associated with 15,000 to 20,000 TCR beta sequences at a 0.05 false discovery rate.

The V and J ends lost 2 bases and 5 bases, in that order; junction bases with no gene match: 2. This CDR3 is built from 15 residues. Germline CDR1 is MRHNA and CDR2 is SNTAGT. As regards this clone: The antigen is not known.

This receptor was identified in a woman aged 55-69 years in good health and CMV-seropositive. The sample comprised PBMCs. V gene TRBV6-4 combines with J gene TRBJ2-1, with 11 nucleotides matching TRBD2. The CDR3 coding sequence is TGTGCCAGCAGTGACATAGCGGGAGGGCACAATGAGCAGTTCTTC. Encoded protein: CASSDIAGGHNEQFF.